A selection of T cell receptor beta chains follows, all from one sample in a study of T cells in Graves' hyperthyroidism and ophthalmopathy. One entry per CDR3 protein results from TCRdb running MiXCR on the multiplex PCR reads. The sample lists around 210,000 distinct CDR3 sequences; 17% were seen once. The source material was blood. The receptors here all came from a woman between 50 and 59 years old with Graves' hyperthyroidism. CDR3s leave out the opening cysteine and the closing phenylalanine or tryptophan.

TRBJ2-1	TRBV5-1	ASSFEPGTYNEQF
TRBJ1-3	TRBV3-1	ASSQVRGNTIY
TRBJ2-5	TRBV7-2	ASSPYLANGGGETQY
TRBJ1-6	TRBV12-3/TRBV12-4	ASSLGPPSSYNSPLH
TRBJ2-2	TRBV2	ASSERGQNTGELF
TRBJ1-1	TRBV7-9	ASSRYETTEAF
TRBJ1-2	TRBV6-1	ASSDGTGAPLYGYT
TRBJ2-3	TRBV19	ASIPSGRGADTQY
TRBJ2-1	TRBV5-6	ASRSRGGRVGEQF
TRBJ1-6	TRBV9	ASSARGLNSPLH
TRBJ2-7	TRBV27	ASSLRLAGTEQY
TRBJ2-7	TRBV10-2	ASDTGAYEQY
TRBJ2-3	TRBV5-5	ASSSRDSAFTDTQY
TRBJ2-3	TRBV15	ATSRGMAGGTDTQY
TRBJ2-3	TRBV19	ASSIAGSPSDTQY
TRBJ2-3	TRBV28	ASTRLPGTSGTDTQY